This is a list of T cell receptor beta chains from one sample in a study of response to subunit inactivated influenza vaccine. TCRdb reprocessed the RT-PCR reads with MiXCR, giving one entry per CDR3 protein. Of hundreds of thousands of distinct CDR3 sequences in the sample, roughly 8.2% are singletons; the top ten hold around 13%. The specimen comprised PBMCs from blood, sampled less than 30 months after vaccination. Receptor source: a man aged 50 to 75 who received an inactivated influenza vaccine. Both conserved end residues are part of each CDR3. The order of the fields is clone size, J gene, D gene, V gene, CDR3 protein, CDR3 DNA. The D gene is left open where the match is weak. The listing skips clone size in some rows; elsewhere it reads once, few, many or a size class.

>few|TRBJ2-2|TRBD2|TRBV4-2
CASSQRGAGGDTGELFF
TGTGCCAGCAGCCAGCGGGGTGCGGGGGGAGACACCGGGGAGCTGTTTTTT
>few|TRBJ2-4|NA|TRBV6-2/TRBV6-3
CASSRGGLPAKNIQYF
TGTGCCAGCAGTAGAGGGGGTCTCCCAGCCAAAAACATTCAGTACTTC
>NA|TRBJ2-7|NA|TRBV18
CASSPPGEGGQYF
TGTGCCAGCTCACCACCTGGAGAGGGCGGGCAGTACTTC
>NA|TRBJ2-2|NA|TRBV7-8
CASSLTSDSPTTGELFF
TGTGCCAGCAGCTTAACTTCGGACAGCCCCACCACCGGGGAGCTGTTTTTT
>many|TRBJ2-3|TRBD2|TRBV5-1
CASTPSGSTDTQYF
TGCGCCAGCACCCCTAGCGGCAGCACAGATACGCAGTATTTT
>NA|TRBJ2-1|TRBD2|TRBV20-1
CSAQLAGFNNEQFF
TGCAGCGCCCAACTAGCGGGATTTAACAATGAGCAGTTCTTC
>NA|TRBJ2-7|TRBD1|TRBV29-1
CSAGDRSYEQYF
TGCAGCGCGGGGGACAGGTCCTACGAGCAGTACTTC
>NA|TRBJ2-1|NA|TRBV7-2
CASSLVTGPLHEQFF
TGTGCCAGCAGCTTAGTAACGGGACCCCTCCATGAGCAGTTCTTC
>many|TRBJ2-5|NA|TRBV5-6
CASSRSDSKTQYF
TGTGCCAGCAGCCGATCCGACAGCAAGACCCAGTACTTC
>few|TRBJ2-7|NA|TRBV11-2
CASSPQGIWTYEQYF
TGTGCCAGCAGCCCGCAGGGCATCTGGACCTACGAGCAGTACTTC